One sample yielded the 20 T cell receptor beta chains listed below, sequenced in a study of blood T cell repertoires in COVID-19. Using immunoSEQ multiplex PCR, the repertoire was profiled, and TCRdb retains in-frame clones only, with some absent. The sample has about 44,000 clones; about nine tenths are singletons. Input material: peripheral blood. Every receptor here comes from a man between 65 and 85 years old with active COVID-19.

This chain uses TRBV6-6 with TRBJ1-2; 8 nucleotides line up with TRBD1. The CDR3 has 16 amino acids. The germline gives CDR1 MNHNY, CDR2 SVGAGI (reference sequence). Trimming removed 3 bases from V and 4 bases from J; junction bases left unmatched: 10. CDR3 amino acids: CASSYVGQGGSYGYTF. As DNA, the CDR3 is TGTGCCAGCAGTTATGTTGGACAGGGTGGGAGCTATGGCTACACCTTC.

This clone was observed a handful of times. The chain uses TRBV27 and TRBJ2-5; 7 positions match TRBD1. Germline loops: CDR1 MNHEY, CDR2 SMNVEV (reference sequence). V lost 2 bases to trimming and J lost 3 bases; unmatched junction nucleotides: 0. The CDR3 is 13 amino acids. The CDR3 DNA follows: TGTGCCAGCAGTTTAGACAGGGAAGAGACCCAGTACTTC. Protein product: CASSLDREETQYF.

This chain uses TRBV5-1 with TRBJ1-4; D is uncertain. The CDR3 covers 13 residues. Deletions cut 4 bases from V and 8 bases from J, with 12 bases between. Germline CDR1 is SGHRS and CDR2 is YFSETQ. The CDR3 region has the DNA TGCGCCAGCAGCCTGAACCCGGGGGAAAAACTGTTTTTT. Residues: CASSLNPGEKLFF.

The chain has TRBV29-1 and TRBJ2-2; 7 bases fit TRBD2. Germline values: CDR1 SQVTM, CDR2 ANQGSEA. The CDR3 runs 17 residues. The trim removed 0 bases at V and 5 bases at J, leaving 12 bases unmatched. This CDR3 reads CSVEDSITGGETGELFF. DNA for the CDR3: TGCAGCGTTGAAGATTCTATTACGGGGGGAGAAACCGGGGAGCTGTTTTTT.

The V call is TRBV4-3, the J call TRBJ1-6; possibly TRBD1 for D (5 bases). Trimming left V 0 bases short and J 6 bases short, with 9 bases between. CDR1 and CDR2 (germline): LGHNA, YSLEER. The length of the CDR3 is 15 residues. The CDR3: CASSQDPGLNSPLHF. Here the CDR3 DNA reads TGCGCCAGCAGCCAAGACCCGGGACTTAATTCACCCCTCCACTTT.

This clone was seen more than once but under ten times. J is TRBJ1-3 and V is TRBV5-1; the match to TRBD1 covers 10 bases. Germline assignment: CDR1 SGHRS and CDR2 YFSETQ. V dropped 2 bases and J dropped 1; count of bases not matched to a gene: 6. CDR3 length: 17 residues. The CDR3 sequence is CASSFDRGLLSGNTIYF. The CDR3 DNA reads TGCGCCAGCAGCTTCGACAGGGGGCTGCTATCTGGAAACACCATATATTTT. The entire variable domain, with the rest obtained from reference TRBV5-1 and TRBJ1-3, is as follows: KAGVTQTPRYLIKTRGQQVTLSCSPISGHRSVSWYQQTPGQGLQFLFEYFSETQRNKGNFPGRFSGRQFSNSRSEMNVSTLELGDSALYLCASSFDRGLLSGNTIYFGEGSWLTVV.

CDR3 DNA: TGTGCCAGCAGTTTTACAGGGTACGATACGCAGTATTTT. It encodes CASSFTGYDTQYF. The V and J genes are TRBV27 and TRBJ2-3; perhaps TRBD1 as D (6 bases). This CDR3 region has 13 residues. Germline CDR1 MNHEY, CDR2 SMNVEV (reference sequence). V shed 3 bases and J shed 6 bases, with 10 bases lying between them.

The chain has TRBV18 and TRBJ1-5, with D unresolved. CDR3 length: 13 amino acids. Per germline, CDR1 KGHSH and CDR2 LQKENI. The V gene lost 5 bases and the J gene lost 5 bases, with 10 bases spanning the gap. The CDR3 DNA sequence: TGTGCCAGCTCAGCAAGCGCCGATCAGCCCCAGCATTTT. The encoded protein is CASSASADQPQHF.

V and J are TRBV11-3 and TRBJ2-1, with a weak D call TRBD2 (5 bases). V was clipped by 5 bases and J by 8 bases, with 16 bases between them. This CDR3 spans 14 amino acids. Germline lookup yields CDR1 SGHNT and CDR2 YENEEA. The CDR3 protein is CASSPRRDSHEQFF. The CDR3 coding sequence is TGTGCCAGCAGCCCGCGCCGGGATTCGCATGAGCAGTTCTTC.

The gene calls are TRBV24-1 and TRBJ1-4, with no clear D. Trimming removed 5 bases at V and 4 bases at J, with 10 bases between. This CDR3 has 14 amino acids. Germline V gene sequence: CDR1 KGHDR, CDR2 SFDVKD. CDR3 sequence reads: CATSAAGDNEKLFF. The CDR3 DNA follows: TGTGCCACCAGTGCTGCAGGCGATAATGAAAAACTGTTTTTT.

The chain joins TRBV7-2 to TRBJ2-3; D ambiguous. This CDR3 has 15 amino acids. V was pared by 5 bases and J by 4 bases, with 16 bases between. The germline V gene has CDR1 SGHTA and CDR2 FQGNSA. The CDR3 sequence is CASSQTLVRADTQYF. CDR3 coding DNA: TGTGCCAGCAGCCAAACCCTAGTTCGTGCAGATACGCAGTATTTT.

V usage is TRBV7-3 and J usage is TRBJ2-5; the match to TRBD2 covers 8 bases. Germline V CDR1 and CDR2: SGHTA, FQGTGA. V was clipped by 5 bases and J by 5 bases; unmatched bases: 10. The CDR3 covers 15 residues. CDR3 sequence: CASSTAGTRYETQYF. DNA of the CDR3: TGTGCCAGCAGCACGGCCGGGACTAGATATGAGACCCAGTACTTC.

The V call is TRBV15, the J call TRBJ1-5; 9 nucleotides line up with TRBD1. The V segment lost 5 bases and the J segment 6 bases; nucleotides outside the gene matches: 5. This CDR3 contains 14 residues. Germline CDR1 is LNHNV and CDR2 is YYDKDF (reference sequence). The CDR3 loop is CATSLDRGIQPQHF. CDR3 nucleotide sequence: TGTGCCACCAGCCTAGACAGGGGGATTCAGCCCCAGCATTTT.

V usage is TRBV2 and J usage is TRBJ1-6, with unresolved D. Germline V gene data show CDR1 as SNHLY and CDR2 as FYNNEI. This CDR3 has 13 amino acids. Trimming took off 6 bases at V and 5 bases at J, with 8 bases between the two ends. As DNA, the CDR3 is TGTGCCAGCAGAGCTTACGATAATTCACCCCTCCACTTT. Translation gives CASRAYDNSPLHF.

J is TRBJ2-5 and V is TRBV2, with D perhaps matching TRBD2 (5 bases). Trimming removed 3 bases from V and 4 bases from J, with 12 bases in between. Germline V CDR1 and CDR2: SNHLY, FYNNEI. This CDR3 is built from 14 residues. The CDR3 coding sequence is TGTGCCAGCAGTGATTCTAGAGAGGGAGAGACCCAGTACTTC. Protein: CASSDSREGETQYF.

This clone was found once. The J gene is TRBJ1-6, the V gene TRBV19; no definite D call. Germline CDR1 and CDR2: LNHDA and SQIVND (reference sequence). V shed 3 bases and J shed 6 bases, with 12 bases lying between them. The CDR3 sequence is 15 residues long. CDR3 coding DNA: TGTGCCAGTAGTATTACCACTGCGAGTAATTCACCCCTCCACTTT. As protein: CASSITTASNSPLHF.

The chain couples TRBV6-2 or TRBV6-3 to TRBJ1-2; the D gene is possibly TRBD1 (6 bases). The V and J ends lost 4 bases and 5 bases respectively, with 14 bases between them. This CDR3 spans 14 amino acids. Germline V gene lookup returns CDR1 MNHEY and CDR2 SVGEGT. The DNA of the CDR3 is TGTGCCAGCAGTTCGAACGGAGGACAGTATGGCTACACCTTC. It codes for CASSSNGGQYGYTF.

V gene TRBV5-1 combines with J gene TRBJ1-2; TRBD1 aligns across 9 bases. The CDR3 has 17 residues. V lost 0 bases, J lost 8 bases, and 14 bases stayed unmatched. CDR1 is SGHRS and CDR2 is YFSETQ in the germline V gene. CDR3 coding DNA: TGCGCCAGCAGCTTGGACCCACGTCCCGGGACAGGGAGCGGCTACACCTTC. It specifies CASSLDPRPGTGSGYTF.

V is TRBV5-1 and J is TRBJ1-3; D unresolved. This CDR3 contains 16 residues. Germline values: CDR1 SGHRS, CDR2 YFSETQ. V was pared by 0 bases and J by 0 bases, with 10 bases between. CDR3 DNA: TGCGCCAGCAGCTTGGCCCTGGCAAGCTCTGGAAACACCATATATTTT. Encoded protein: CASSLALASSGNTIYF.

The chain couples TRBV5-4 to TRBJ2-2; TRBD2 agrees at 7 bases. This CDR3 has 15 amino acids. V was pared by 0 bases and J by 7 bases, with 6 bases of the junction left unmatched. The V gene's germline CDR1 is SGHNT and CDR2 YYREEE (reference sequence). The CDR3 region is CASSLAAGEGGELFF. The CDR3 bases are TGTGCCAGCAGCTTGGCGGCTGGGGAGGGCGGGGAGCTGTTTTTT.